The sample holds a few counts of the clone carrying this T cell receptor (beta chain). Its antigen is not identified. The source of the sample is a study of blood T cells in healthy people across ages. Study-level information: For every two T cells, template switching captured about one barcoded beta molecule. Whole-study results and caveats: Across the age range, TCR beta diversity per million T cells fell in a roughly linear way.

The CDR3 loop spans 15 amino acids. V was pared by 5 bases and J by 8 bases, with 9 bases of the junction left unmatched. Through a sample-barcoded 5' primer and a J-beta primer mix, a second PCR was run for about 6 to 12 cycles. In TCRdb, the 5' RACE reads were re-called with MiXCR into one record per CDR3 protein. The table records about 1.6 million distinct CDR3 sequences, roughly 32% of them present only once. This receptor was taken from a woman under 40 in good health. This chain uses TRBV12-3 or TRBV12-4 with TRBJ2-1, with 10 bases identical to TRBD1. The sequenced sample consisted of blood. The CDR3 DNA is TGTGCCAGCAGTCGACGGACAGGGGGGATGCATGAGCAGTTCTTC. Protein sequence: CASSRRTGGMHEQFF.